These 16 T cell receptor beta chains share one sample of origin, sequenced in a study of shared clonotypes between healthy human individuals. The assay was immunoSEQ multiplex PCR, and TCRdb's table has in-frame clones only and misses some. The sample consists of 550,000 to 850,000 clones, 72% of them appearing once. The sample taken for sequencing was memory CD4+ T cells sorted from blood. Subset in this sample: CD45RA-negative fraction. All receptors derive from a woman in her twenties or thirties in good health.

The V gene is TRBV5-1, the J gene TRBJ2-7; tentatively, D is TRBD1 (6 bases). The CDR3 runs to 14 residues. Germline CDR1 SGHRS, CDR2 YFSETQ. Trimming took off 0 bases at V and 1 base at J, with 8 bases between the two ends. CDR3 sequence reads: CASSLAGQSYEQYF. The CDR3 region has the DNA TGCGCCAGCAGCTTGGCAGGACAGTCCTACGAGCAGTACTTC.

The V gene is TRBV6-6, the J gene TRBJ1-1, with D perhaps TRBD1 (6 bases). The V gene's germline CDR1 is MNHNY and CDR2 SVGAGI (reference sequence). V shed 0 bases and J shed 11 bases, with 16 bases lying between them. This CDR3 has 14 amino acids. CDR3 residues: CASSYSGGGMGAFF. The CDR3 nucleotides read TGTGCCAGCAGTTACTCTGGCGGGGGCATGGGGGCTTTCTTT.

This clone has just one count. The chain is built from TRBV10-3 and TRBJ1-1, with 9 bases matching TRBD1. V lost 2 bases, J lost 0 bases, and 7 bases stayed unmatched. In germline, CDR1 is ENHRY, CDR2 SYGVKD. This CDR3 has 17 amino acids. CDR3 sequence (DNA): TGTGCCATCAGTGAGCGTCCCGGGACAGGGTTGAACACTGAAGCTTTCTTT. This sequence encodes CAISERPGTGLNTEAFF.

This chain links TRBV4-1 with TRBJ2-5; 8 bases are a match to TRBD2. Germline trimming cut 1 base from V and 6 bases from J; bases unmatched to any gene: 7. CDR1 and CDR2 from the germline V gene are MGHRA and YSYEKL. The CDR3 covers 15 residues. CDR3: CASSQVSGSEKTQYF. CDR3 DNA sequence: TGCGCCAGCAGCCAAGTAAGCGGGAGTGAAAAGACCCAGTACTTC.

CDR3 nucleotides: TGTGCCAGCAGCACCGGGACTAGCGGGAGCAATGAGCAGTTCTTC. This translates into CASSTGTSGSNEQFF. This chain links TRBV7-9 with TRBJ2-1; 14 nucleotides match TRBD2. Trimming removed 5 bases from V and 6 bases from J; junction bases left unmatched: 3. The germline CDR1 and CDR2 sequences are SEHNR and FQNEAQ (reference sequence). This CDR3 has 15 amino acids.

This rearrangement joins TRBV6-1 to TRBJ2-5; D is ambiguous. Deletions cut 4 bases from V and 5 bases from J, with 20 bases between. The CDR3 runs to 16 residues. The germline V gene has CDR1 MNHNS and CDR2 SASEGT. CDR3 protein: CASSATQSASRETQYF. As DNA, the CDR3 is TGTGCCAGCAGTGCAACCCAAAGTGCGTCCCGGGAGACCCAGTACTTC.

V and J are TRBV7-8 and TRBJ2-6; TRBD2 is a possible D gene (5 bases). This CDR3 is 19 amino acids long. CDR1 is SGHVS and CDR2 is FQNEAQ in the germline V gene. V gave up 0 bases and J gave up 0 bases, with 15 bases separating them. CDR3 nucleotides: TGTGCCAGCAGCTTAGCTGAGGGTCCCCACTTCTCTGGGGCCAACGTCCTGACTTTC. Amino acids: CASSLAEGPHFSGANVLTF.

The chain links TRBV28 to TRBJ1-1; D gene unclear. Trimming removed 6 bases from V and 8 bases from J, with 10 bases in between. The CDR3 consists of 11 residues. The V gene's germline CDR1 is MDHEN and CDR2 SYDVKM. The CDR3 region is CASRIVGEAFF. CDR3 DNA sequence: TGTGCCAGCAGAATCGTCGGGGAAGCTTTCTTT. The full variable domain, completed using reference TRBV28 and TRBJ1-1, is DVKVTQSSRYLVKRTGEKVFLECVQDMDHENMFWYRQDPGLGLRLIYFSYDVKMKEKGDIPEGYSVSREKKERFSLILESASTNQTSMYLCASRIVGEAFFGQGTRLTVV.

This clone was observed once. The V and J genes are TRBV27 and TRBJ2-1; 8 nucleotides align to TRBD2. The V segment lost 3 bases and the J segment 10 bases; nucleotides outside the gene matches: 8. The CDR3 extends over 14 amino acids. Germline V gene data show CDR1 as MNHEY and CDR2 as SMNVEV (reference sequence). In DNA, the CDR3 is TGTGCCAGCAGTTTCCCTAGCGGGCCCCTCGAGCAGTTCTTC. This translates into CASSFPSGPLEQFF.

V and J are TRBV30 and TRBJ1-5, with D unresolved. The CDR3 is 13 amino acids. V was trimmed by 3 bases and J by 1 base, leaving 7 bases between them. Germline V lookup: CDR1 GTSNPN, CDR2 SVGIG (reference sequence). The chain's CDR3 is CAWSPFSNQPQHF. The CDR3 coding sequence is TGTGCCTGGAGCCCCTTCAGCAATCAGCCCCAGCATTTT.

J is TRBJ1-5 and V is TRBV19; D may be TRBD1 (6 bases). The V gene lost 7 bases and the J gene lost 3 bases, with 13 bases spanning the gap. This CDR3 spans 14 amino acids. Germline CDR1 and CDR2: LNHDA and SQIVND (reference sequence). CDR3 sequence (DNA): TGTGCCAGTACCAGGGGAAGGGACAATCAGCCCCAGCATTTT. The encoded protein is CASTRGRDNQPQHF.

The rearrangement joins TRBV11-2 to TRBJ2-1; D is undetermined. The V end lost 5 bases, the J end lost 3 bases, and 14 bases lay between the germline ends. Germline V gene lookup returns CDR1 SGHAT and CDR2 FQNNGV. The CDR3 spans 15 residues. CDR3 sequence: CASSPSILGYNEQFF. CDR3 sequence (DNA): TGTGCCAGCAGCCCATCGATCCTCGGCTACAATGAGCAGTTCTTC.

This clone was observed a handful of times. J is TRBJ2-1 and V is TRBV5-4; D ambiguous. V was clipped by 1 base and J by 8 bases, with 13 bases between them. The CDR3 contains 14 residues. The germline CDR1 and CDR2 sequences are SGHNT and YYREEE (reference sequence). CDR3 region: CASSLIGIDDEQFF. The CDR3 DNA sequence: TGTGCCAGCAGCTTGATTGGAATTGATGATGAGCAGTTCTTC.

The chain recombines TRBV6-4 with TRBJ2-2, with 9 bases fitting TRBD2. After removal of 3 bases from V and 5 bases from J, the junction contained 4 bases not matched to a gene. The germline CDR1 and CDR2 sequences are MRHNA and SNTAGT. The CDR3 is 15 residues long. The CDR3 here is CASSEQGLATGELFF. The CDR3 nucleotides read TGTGCCAGCAGTGAACAGGGACTAGCTACCGGGGAGCTGTTTTTT.

This chain joins TRBV5-1 and TRBJ2-5; D is uncertain. This CDR3 spans 11 amino acids. Trimming took off 5 bases at V and 1 base at J, with 3 bases between the two ends. CDR1 is SGHRS and CDR2 is YFSETQ in the germline V gene. CDR3 DNA sequence: TGCGCCAGCAGAGCCCAAGAGACCCAGTACTTC. Amino acid sequence: CASRAQETQYF.

The gene calls are TRBV10-1 and TRBJ2-2; TRBD2 matches at 8 bases. The germline CDR1 and CDR2 sequences are WNHNN and SYGVQD (reference sequence). The V segment lost 6 bases and the J segment 6 bases; nucleotides outside the gene matches: 3. This CDR3 has 13 amino acids. This chain's CDR3 is CASRKTSAGELFF. The CDR3, as DNA: TGCGCCAGCAGAAAGACTAGCGCCGGGGAGCTGTTTTTT.